This T cell receptor beta chain emerged from a study of T-cell reconstitution after alpha-beta-depleted transplantation in children. Worth noting for this clonotype: Being one base from a much bigger clone, this may be a read error.

Per germline, CDR1 SQVTM and CDR2 ANQGSEA. This CDR3 comprises 13 residues. With 8 bases clipped from V and 6 bases from J, the junction kept 7 bases outside the gene matches. Preparing the TCRbeta library involved the use of unique molecular identifiers. TCRdb re-called the PCR reads with MiXCR, one entry per CDR3 protein. The data show over 550,000 distinct CDR3 sequences, with over 9.5% seen just once and around 4% held by the top ten. The genes are TRBV29-1 and TRBJ2-1; 10 nucleotides align to TRBD1. The sequencing here drew on PBMCs from the stem cell graft donor, taken from the stem cell graft. This TCR derives from a human donor who donated a stem cell graft to a child with acute myeloid leukemia. CDR3 amino acids: CSNGQGGLNEQFF. Here the CDR3 DNA reads TGCAGCAATGGACAGGGGGGTCTCAATGAGCAGTTCTTC.